The 32 T cell receptor delta chains presented below share a single source sample, sequenced in a study of Vδ1+ human thymocytes. Study results and caveats: Thymic TRG and TRD repertoires appeared highly polyclonal.

These TCRs are of unknown antigen specificity. RNA was extracted from the cells and then reverse transcribed. Pooled V-gene forward primers with one constant-region reverse primer generated the CDR3 amplicons by multiplex PCR. TCRdb re-called the multiplex PCR reads through CATT. Here the sample spans about 54,000 delta-chain clones, about 16% being singletons. The sample was Vdelta1+ gamma-delta thymocytes from the thymus. Subset reported: FACS-sorted CD3+ TCRalphabeta- TCRVdelta1+ TCRVdelta2- thymocytes. The receptor set was obtained from a boy in the first two years of life who had congenital heart surgery.

The chain links TRDV1 to TRDJ2; 12 bases line up with TRDD3. The CDR3 runs 22 residues. The germline gives CDR1 TSWWSYY, CDR2 QGS. V was clipped by 1 base and J by 4 bases; unmatched bases: 19. The CDR3 region has the DNA TGTGCTCTTGGGGAACGCCCCCCCTTCACTGCTGGGGGATACGCTGCGACAGCACAACTCTTCTTT. This sequence encodes CALGERPPFTAGGYAATAQLFF.

The rearrangement uses TRDV1 and TRDJ1; 12 positions agree with TRDD3. This CDR3 has 22 amino acids. CDR1 TSWWSYY and CDR2 QGS come from the germline V gene. V shed 9 bases and J 0 bases; nucleotides not matched to a gene: 26. CDR3 loop: CALKIPYADTGGYLTYTDKLIF. CDR3 nucleotide sequence: TGTGCTCTGAAGATTCCTTACGCTGATACTGGGGGATACCTAACGTACACCGATAAACTCATCTTT.

J is TRDJ1 and V is TRDV2, with D unclear. The CDR3 has 13 residues. V was pared by 3 bases and J by 1 base, with 8 bases between. Germline loops: CDR1 GEAIGNYY, CDR2 EKD. The CDR3 spells CACDPLCTDKLIF. Written as DNA, the CDR3 is TGTGCCTGTGACCCGCTATGCACCGATAAACTCATCTTT.

The J gene is TRDJ1, the V gene TRDV1; no definite D call. The length of the CDR3 is 18 residues. V lost 0 bases to trimming and J lost 0 bases, with 17 bases between them. Germline loops: CDR1 TSWWSYY, CDR2 QGS. The CDR3 DNA reads TGTGCTCTTGGGGAACTTAGGTGGAACCGAGCCTACACCGATAAACTCATCTTT. Translated: CALGELRWNRAYTDKLIF.

The genes are TRDV1 and TRDJ1; TRDD3 agrees at 7 bases. The germline V gene encodes CDR1 TSWWSYY and CDR2 QGS. There are 18 residues in the CDR3. The V segment lost 5 bases and the J segment 5 bases; nucleotides outside the gene matches: 20. The DNA of the CDR3 is TGTGCTCTTGGGATCGACCTTCTGCCCCGGGATACAGGGGATAAACTCATCTTT. The encoded protein is CALGIDLLPRDTGDKLIF.

The table lists this clone with a few counts. The rearrangement uses TRDV1 and TRDJ1, with 12 nucleotides matching TRDD3. The CDR3 runs 19 residues. The V gene end was trimmed by 1 base and the J gene end by 5 bases; junction bases not matched to a gene: 14. Germline V lookup: CDR1 TSWWSYY, CDR2 QGS. The CDR3, as DNA: TGTGCTCTTGGGGAACGTCGATGGCTGGGGGATACGCGAGTTGATAAACTCATCTTT. Translating gives CALGERRWLGDTRVDKLIF.

The sample holds a few counts of this clone. The J gene is TRDJ1, the V gene TRDV1; 10 positions match TRDD3. Germline CDR1 reads TSWWSYY; CDR2 reads QGS. CDR3 length: 19 amino acids. J lost 0 bases, V lost 6 bases, and 16 bases had no gene match. This chain's CDR3 is CALGQLEWWGIQDTDKLIF. The CDR3, as DNA: TGTGCTCTTGGCCAATTGGAGTGGTGGGGGATACAGGACACCGATAAACTCATCTTT.

This chain uses TRDV1 with TRDJ1; 7 bases line up with TRDD3. The trim removed 3 bases at V and 0 bases at J, leaving 16 bases unmatched. CDR3 length: 19 amino acids. Germline-derived CDR1 and CDR2 are TSWWSYY and QGS. CDR3 in amino acids: CALGESTTGGIFYTDKLIF. Here the CDR3 DNA reads TGTGCTCTTGGGGAGTCTACTACCGGGGGGATCTTCTACACCGATAAACTCATCTTT.

The chain employs TRDV1 and TRDJ1, with 9 bases fitting TRDD3. This CDR3 has 22 residues. Germline V gene sequence: CDR1 TSWWSYY, CDR2 QGS. V shed 0 bases, J shed 1 base, and the junction held 21 bases outside the gene matches. The CDR3, as DNA: TGTGCTCTTGGGGAACTGGGCTGGCCTCAGCTGGGGATACGCGCGGGCACCGATAAACTCATCTTT. Protein: CALGELGWPQLGIRAGTDKLIF.

The chain carries TRDV1 and TRDJ1, with a possible D match to TRDD2 (5 bases). Trimming shortened V by 0 bases and J by 0 bases, and 20 bases separated the two germline ends. Looked up from germline, CDR1 is TSWWSYY and CDR2 is QGS. The CDR3 extends over 19 amino acids. The DNA of the CDR3 is TGTGCTCTTGGGGAACTTGGGTCCCTAGTTTCCTCCTACACCGATAAACTCATCTTT. Encoded protein: CALGELGSLVSSYTDKLIF.

The chain is built from TRDV1 and TRDJ1; either TRDD2 or TRDD3 may fit D (6 bases each). V gave up 4 bases and J gave up 2 bases, with 23 bases separating them. Germline V lookup: CDR1 TSWWSYY, CDR2 QGS. The CDR3 runs 18 residues. CDR3 sequence reads: CALGAKLLHRGSTDKLIF. In DNA, the CDR3 is TGTGCTCTTGGGGCGAAACTCCTACATAGGGGATCGACCGATAAACTCATCTTT.

The V gene is TRDV1, the J gene TRDJ1; 10 nucleotides agree with TRDD3. The CDR3 length is 22 residues. The germline CDR1 and CDR2 sequences are TSWWSYY and QGS. Trimming removed 0 bases from V and 6 bases from J; junction bases left unmatched: 25. CDR3 protein: CALGELFLHLRAHWGMTHKLIF. CDR3 DNA: TGTGCTCTTGGGGAACTATTCCTACATTTAAGGGCCCACTGGGGGATGACCCATAAACTCATCTTT.

V usage is TRDV1 and J usage is TRDJ1; TRDD2 matches 7 bases. The J segment lost 4 bases and the V segment lost 1 base, leaving 18 bases of the junction unmatched. The CDR3 spans 19 residues. Germline CDR1 TSWWSYY, CDR2 QGS. CDR3 amino acids: CALGEPLRSLSYVDDKLIF. DNA for the CDR3: TGTGCTCTTGGGGAACCCCTTAGGTCGCTTTCCTACGTTGACGATAAACTCATCTTT.

V and J are TRDV3 and TRDJ1; D ambiguous. V shed 4 bases and J shed 8 bases, with 23 bases lying between them. CDR1 and CDR2 from the germline V gene are TVYSNPD and GDNSRS (reference sequence). This CDR3 has 14 amino acids. For the CDR3, the DNA is TGTGCCTCCCCCAGTTACTACTACGGCTGGAAACTCATCTTT. This gives the protein CASPSYYYGWKLIF.

There are a few counts of this clone. This rearrangement joins TRDV1 to TRDJ1; 10 nucleotides match TRDD3. Germline V CDR1 and CDR2: TSWWSYY, QGS. CDR3 length: 23 amino acids. J was trimmed by 7 bases and V by 0 bases; bases with no gene match: 29. The CDR3 DNA sequence: TGTGCTCTTGGGGAACTTACCTATACTCCTTTATTCGTACTGGGGGATGGTAAGGGTAAACTCATCTTT. Translating gives CALGELTYTPLFVLGDGKGKLIF.

V and J are TRDV1 and TRDJ1; D perhaps matches TRDD3 (6 bases). Germline CDR1 TSWWSYY, CDR2 QGS. V was pared by 4 bases and J by 0 bases, with 9 bases between. This CDR3 has 14 residues. The CDR3 protein is CALGVGGHTDKLIF. DNA of the CDR3: TGTGCTCTTGGGGTTGGGGGCCACACCGATAAACTCATCTTT.

The V call is TRDV2, the J call TRDJ1; D ambiguous. V was clipped by 0 bases and J by 0 bases, with 16 bases between them. The CDR3 has 17 residues. Germline CDR1 reads GEAIGNYY; CDR2 reads EKD. Here the CDR3 reads CACDTGVRTLNTDKLIF. CDR3 in DNA: TGTGCCTGTGACACCGGGGTTCGAACACTGAACACCGATAAACTCATCTTT.

This rearrangement joins TRDV1 to TRDJ1; 7 bases match TRDD3. The CDR3 spans 17 residues. The V gene end was trimmed by 1 base and the J gene end by 1 base; junction bases not matched to a gene: 9. Germline CDR1 is TSWWSYY and CDR2 is QGS. The CDR3 nucleotides read TGTGCTCTTGGGGAACGACCTACTTGGGGGAGCACCGATAAACTCATCTTT. As protein: CALGERPTWGSTDKLIF.

The V and J genes are TRDV1 and TRDJ1; no reliable D call. V lost 7 bases to trimming and J lost 0 bases, with 9 bases between them. The CDR3 consists of 13 residues. Looked up from germline, CDR1 is TSWWSYY and CDR2 is QGS. As DNA, the CDR3 is TGTGCTCTTGCAAAGAGGAACACCGATAAACTCATCTTT. This sequence encodes CALAKRNTDKLIF.

The rearrangement links TRDV1 to TRDJ1; D perhaps matches TRDD3 (5 bases). Germline CDR1 is TSWWSYY and CDR2 is QGS. CDR3 length: 17 amino acids. Trimming pared 1 base from V and 0 bases from J, leaving 15 bases between. CDR3 coding DNA: TGTGCTCTTGGGGAACCCTGTACTGGCCTGTACACCGATAAACTCATCTTT. Translation gives CALGEPCTGLYTDKLIF.

V gene TRDV2 combines with J gene TRDJ1; 9 nucleotides match TRDD3. CDR1 and CDR2 from the germline V gene are GEAIGNYY and EKD. The trim removed 3 bases at V and 0 bases at J, leaving 13 bases unmatched. There are 18 residues in the CDR3. The CDR3 DNA is TGTGCCTGTGACGATTTCCTTTGCTGGGGGATGTACACCGATAAACTCATCTTT. It translates to CACDDFLCWGMYTDKLIF.

A few counts support this clone. The chain couples TRDV1 to TRDJ1, with TRDD3 identical over 10 bases. The CDR3 spans 20 residues. CDR1 is TSWWSYY, CDR2 QGS, per germline. V was pared by 5 bases and J by 8 bases, with 26 bases of the junction left unmatched. The DNA for the CDR3 is TGTGCTCTTGGGCGCCTACGGCTCTCTATACTGGGGGATGACGAGGGAAAACTCATCTTT. Its protein is CALGRLRLSILGDDEGKLIF.

This clone was recorded a few times. J is TRDJ1 and V is TRDV1, with D uncertain. Germline CDR1 is TSWWSYY and CDR2 is QGS. V lost 5 bases to trimming and J lost 12 bases, with 16 bases between them. The CDR3 loop spans 12 amino acids. The CDR3 region is CALGRLQGKVIF. The CDR3 coding sequence is TGTGCTCTTGGGAGACTTCAGGGTAAGGTCATCTTT.

This clone was picked up a small number of times. The rearrangement joins TRDV1 to TRDJ1, with 8 bases lining up with TRDD3. Germline CDR1 and CDR2: TSWWSYY and QGS. This CDR3 spans 21 amino acids. Unmatched junction bases numbered 18, after V lost 0 bases and J lost 0 bases. The DNA of the CDR3 is TGTGCTCTTGGGGAACTAACCCTTCCCCACTGGGGGCTCGAGTACACCGATAAACTCATCTTT. As protein: CALGELTLPHWGLEYTDKLIF.

This clone was detected a few times. The rearrangement uses TRDV1 and TRDJ1, with 12 bases matching TRDD3. The CDR3 covers 24 residues. The V and J ends lost 3 bases and 2 bases, in that order; junction bases with no gene match: 28. Germline lookup yields CDR1 TSWWSYY and CDR2 QGS. The CDR3 DNA reads TGTGCTCTTGGGGACCTAGAATTCCGGGGGAAATCTTTACTGGGGGATACAGGGACCGATAAACTCATCTTT. This codes for CALGDLEFRGKSLLGDTGTDKLIF.

This clone turned up a few times. The gene calls are TRDV1 and TRDJ1; TRDD3 matches 12 bases. V was pared by 0 bases and J by 2 bases, with 10 bases of the junction left unmatched. The germline CDR1 and CDR2 sequences are TSWWSYY and QGS. The CDR3 extends over 19 amino acids. The DNA for the CDR3 is TGTGCTCTTGGGGAACTTCCAGTACTGGGGGATACTTGTACCGATAAACTCATCTTT. Translated: CALGELPVLGDTCTDKLIF.

V is TRDV1 and J is TRDJ1; D possibly corresponds to TRDD3 (5 bases). The V gene lost 2 bases and the J gene lost 5 bases, with 18 bases spanning the gap. Germline CDR1 is TSWWSYY and CDR2 is QGS. CDR3 length: 16 amino acids. CDR3 sequence reads: CALGELAGRDWDKLIF. CDR3 sequence (DNA): TGTGCTCTTGGGGAATTGGCGGGAAGGGATTGGGATAAACTCATCTTT.

This clone has just a few counts. The chain employs TRDV1 and TRDJ1, with TRDD3 matching 7 bases. Germline lookup yields CDR1 TSWWSYY and CDR2 QGS. The CDR3 is 21 residues long. The V gene end was trimmed by 3 bases and the J gene end by 0 bases; junction bases not matched to a gene: 22. This CDR3 reads CALGDLQYPGIEGSYTDKLIF. The CDR3 DNA reads as TGTGCTCTTGGGGACCTCCAGTACCCGGGGATAGAGGGGTCGTACACCGATAAACTCATCTTT.

The chain joins TRDV1 to TRDJ1, with D maybe TRDD2 (7 bases). Germline V lookup: CDR1 TSWWSYY, CDR2 QGS. The V gene lost 2 bases and the J gene lost 2 bases, with 39 bases spanning the gap. The CDR3 has 24 amino acids. The CDR3 DNA reads TGTGCTCTTGGGGAATTGGGTAGGGTGTTCCTACGAGCTGGGGAGGGGAGGATGACCGATAAACTCATCTTT. Translation: CALGELGRVFLRAGEGRMTDKLIF.

In its sample, this clone was seen many times. This CDR3 is also generated by other DNA sequences in the sample. V and J are TRDV2 and TRDJ1, with unresolved D. This CDR3 has 16 amino acids. V was shortened by 1 base and J by 1 base, with 15 bases between the two germline ends. In germline, CDR1 is GEAIGNYY, CDR2 EKD. The CDR3 DNA follows: TGTGCCTGTGACACGACGAGAACTCCGTCCACCGATAAACTCATCTTT. This codes for CACDTTRTPSTDKLIF.

This rearrangement joins TRDV1 to TRDJ1; D unclear. Germline CDR1 is TSWWSYY and CDR2 is QGS. V lost 2 bases and J 0 bases, leaving 13 bases between the germline ends. The CDR3 covers 16 residues. The CDR3 spells CALGEGLRHHTDKLIF. DNA for the CDR3: TGTGCTCTTGGGGAAGGACTTCGCCACCACACCGATAAACTCATCTTT.

This chain uses TRDV1 with TRDJ1; TRDD3 agrees at 12 bases. CDR1 is TSWWSYY, CDR2 QGS, per germline. The V segment lost 4 bases and the J segment 0 bases; nucleotides outside the gene matches: 21. The CDR3 totals 22 residues. Written as DNA, the CDR3 is TGTGCTCTTGGGGGACCGAGGCCTCCTGGGGGATACGGGGCCTTGTACACCGATAAACTCATCTTT. Translating gives CALGGPRPPGGYGALYTDKLIF.